This T cell receptor (beta chain) was captured in a study of blood T cell repertoires in COVID-19. Study-wide background: The samples span acute and convalescent COVID-19 from the United States, Italy and Spain. Sample material is recorded as cDNA or gDNA derived from T cells, B-cell-depleted T cells, or PBMCs.

With 1 base clipped from V and 5 bases from J, the junction kept 10 bases outside the gene matches. The CDR3 consists of 17 residues. In germline, CDR1 is SGDLS, CDR2 YYNGEE. Data came from immunoSEQ multiplex PCR; TCRdb stores just in-frame clones and leaves some out. Of about 240,000 clones in the sample, roughly 87% were seen once. Sequenced input: peripheral blood. The sequence was collected from a man in his 60s who had recovered from COVID-19. This chain uses TRBV9 with TRBJ2-1; 9 nucleotides align to TRBD2. Here the CDR3 reads CASSVRARGGRDNEQFF. In DNA form, the CDR3 reads TGTGCCAGCAGCGTAAGAGCGCGGGGGGGCCGGGACAATGAGCAGTTCTTC.